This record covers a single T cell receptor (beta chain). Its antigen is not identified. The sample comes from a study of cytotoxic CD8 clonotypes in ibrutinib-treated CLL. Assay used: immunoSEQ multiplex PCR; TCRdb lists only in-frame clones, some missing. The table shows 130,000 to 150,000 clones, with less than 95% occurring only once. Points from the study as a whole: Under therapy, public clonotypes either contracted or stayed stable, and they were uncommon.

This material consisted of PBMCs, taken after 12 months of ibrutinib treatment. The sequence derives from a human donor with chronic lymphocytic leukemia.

CDR3 region: CSARQGGGSTEAFF. As DNA, the CDR3 is TGCAGCGCTCGACAGGGAGGAGGTTCGACTGAAGCTTTCTTT. The V call is TRBV29-1, the J call TRBJ1-1, with TRBD1 identical over 7 bases. The ends lost 7 bases at V and 5 bases at J; junction bases unmatched: 13. The CDR3 loop spans 14 amino acids. The germline V gene has CDR1 SQVTM and CDR2 ANQGSEA.